A single sample is the source of the 32 T cell receptor beta chains below, sequenced in a study of cytomegalovirus exposure and HLA in healthy donors. Method: immunoSEQ multiplex PCR; TCRdb's copy keeps in-frame clones and lacks some. The sample includes tens of thousands of clones, approximately 96% of them seen just once. The specimen sequenced was PBMCs. The receptors were gathered from a woman between 18 and 29 years old in good health and CMV-seropositive.

This chain links TRBV27 with TRBJ1-4; D possibly corresponds to TRBD1 (5 bases). Looked up from germline, CDR1 is MNHEY and CDR2 is SMNVEV (reference sequence). The germline V and J ends were trimmed by 7 bases and 7 bases, with 22 bases remaining between them. The CDR3 is made up of 16 amino acids. The chain's CDR3 is CASNKNSAAGGEKLFF. The CDR3 bases are TGTGCCAGCAACAAAAACTCAGCGGCCGGGGGTGAAAAACTGTTTTTT.

In DNA, the CDR3 is TGTGCCAGTACCCATAGCGGGAGGGCCTCCGAGCAGTACTTC. This gives the protein CASTHSGRASEQYF. The rearrangement joins TRBV19 to TRBJ2-7, with 11 bases matching TRBD2. The CDR3 is 14 amino acids. Germline V lookup: CDR1 LNHDA, CDR2 SQIVND (reference sequence). Trimming removed 7 bases from V and 6 bases from J; junction bases left unmatched: 8.

This chain connects TRBV7-8 to TRBJ2-7; D gene uncertain. This CDR3 spans 14 amino acids. V gave up 2 bases and J gave up 2 bases, with 10 bases separating them. In germline, CDR1 is SGHVS, CDR2 FQNEAQ. The CDR3 DNA is TGTGCCAGCAGCTTACTGGCCCCAGCCTACGAGCAGTACTTC. Residues: CASSLLAPAYEQYF.

The gene calls are TRBV2 and TRBJ2-3, with D perhaps matching TRBD2 (5 bases). Germline CDR1 and CDR2: SNHLY and FYNNEI. The CDR3 sequence is 12 residues long. The V and J ends lost 8 bases and 5 bases respectively, with 11 bases between them. CDR3 sequence (DNA): TGTGCCAGCCAGAGGGCGAAAGATACGCAGTATTTT. Translating it yields CASQRAKDTQYF.

J is TRBJ2-7 and V is TRBV9; 7 bases map to TRBD1. This CDR3 has 14 amino acids. The ends lost 3 bases at V and 6 bases at J; junction bases unmatched: 9. The germline V gene has CDR1 SGDLS and CDR2 YYNGEE. CDR3 sequence reads: CASSAGQVLGEQYF. The CDR3, as DNA: TGTGCCAGCAGCGCCGGACAGGTACTAGGCGAGCAGTACTTC.

The rearrangement links TRBV6-6 to TRBJ2-2; 12 bases are shared with TRBD2. The ends lost 7 bases at V and 6 bases at J; junction bases unmatched: 9. The CDR3 runs to 16 residues. Germline values: CDR1 MNHNY, CDR2 SVGAGI (reference sequence). The CDR3 loop is CASTETSGRIPGELFF. The CDR3 DNA reads TGTGCCAGCACCGAGACTAGCGGGAGAATACCCGGGGAGCTGTTTTTT.

V is TRBV7-2 and J is TRBJ2-1, with 10 bases identical to TRBD1. The CDR3 runs to 16 residues. J lost 8 bases, V lost 3 bases, and 10 bases had no gene match. Germline V gene lookup returns CDR1 SGHTA and CDR2 FQGNSA. The DNA for the CDR3 is TGTGCCAGCAGCTTTAGACAGGGGGCGCGGCAGGATGAGCAGTTCTTC. Amino acid sequence: CASSFRQGARQDEQFF.

The rearrangement uses TRBV5-1 and TRBJ2-4; 7 bases are shared with TRBD1. The CDR3 is 14 amino acids. The V and J ends lost 4 bases and 0 bases, in that order; junction bases with no gene match: 1. Germline lookup yields CDR1 SGHRS and CDR2 YFSETQ. CDR3 amino acids: CASSPGGAKNIQYF. Here the CDR3 DNA reads TGCGCCAGCAGCCCAGGGGGAGCCAAAAACATTCAGTACTTC. The full variable domain, rest sourced from reference TRBV5-1 and TRBJ2-4, is KAGVTQTPRYLIKTRGQQVTLSCSPISGHRSVSWYQQTPGQGLQFLFEYFSETQRNKGNFPGRFSGRQFSNSRSEMNVSTLELGDSALYLCASSPGGAKNIQYFGAGTRLSVL.

The chain combines TRBV7-3 with TRBJ2-1, with TRBD2 as a possible D gene (6 bases). Trimming took 1 base from V and 7 from J, leaving 17 bases between them. Germline lookup yields CDR1 SGHTA and CDR2 FQGTGA. This CDR3 is 16 amino acids long. The CDR3 protein is CASSLRGLDYQNEQFF. As DNA, the CDR3 is TGTGCCAGCAGCTTAAGGGGGTTGGACTACCAGAATGAGCAGTTCTTC.

This rearrangement joins TRBV19 to TRBJ2-5; D may be TRBD1 (6 bases). V was trimmed by 5 bases and J by 4 bases, leaving 17 bases between them. Germline V gene lookup returns CDR1 LNHDA and CDR2 SQIVND (reference sequence). This CDR3 contains 15 residues. CDR3 residues: CASSAQQGSGETQYF. The CDR3 DNA follows: TGTGCCAGTAGTGCTCAACAGGGATCCGGAGAGACCCAGTACTTC.

The J gene is TRBJ2-4, the V gene TRBV4-1; 12 bases line up with TRBD2. Germline assignment: CDR1 MGHRA and CDR2 YSYEKL. The J segment lost 3 bases and the V segment lost 1 base, leaving 16 bases of the junction unmatched. CDR3 size: 21 residues. The DNA for the CDR3 is TGCGCCAGCAGCCAAGTGGGGCTAGCGGGAGGGCGGGGGTGGGACAAAAACATTCAGTACTTC. Amino acids: CASSQVGLAGGRGWDKNIQYF.

This clone showed up just a few times. This rearrangement joins TRBV6-5 to TRBJ1-3, with TRBD1 identical over 7 bases. Per the germline V gene, CDR1 is MNHEY and CDR2 is SVGAGI. With 6 bases clipped from V and 4 bases from J, the junction kept 3 bases outside the gene matches. This CDR3 contains 13 residues. The CDR3 DNA sequence: TGTGCCAGCAGCAGGGGACAGGGAAACACCATATATTTT. Residues: CASSRGQGNTIYF.

V usage is TRBV6-1 and J usage is TRBJ1-2; no clear D. Trimming shortened V by 6 bases and J by 4 bases, and 9 bases separated the two germline ends. The germline CDR1 and CDR2 sequences are MNHNS and SASEGT. The CDR3 totals 12 residues. The CDR3 protein is CASSRRGYGYTF. For the CDR3, the DNA is TGTGCCAGCAGCAGACGGGGCTATGGCTACACCTTC.

The V and J genes are TRBV11-1 and TRBJ1-5, with 7 bases aligning to TRBD1. This CDR3 comprises 13 residues. Germline trimming cut 5 bases from V and 5 bases from J; bases unmatched to any gene: 3. Germline V gene data show CDR1 as SGHAT and CDR2 as FQDESV (reference sequence). The CDR3, as DNA: TGTGCCAGCAGCCAGGGGGGAGATCAGCCCCAGCATTTT. As protein: CASSQGGDQPQHF.

The chain employs TRBV11-2 and TRBJ2-1, with a weak D call TRBD2 (5 bases). Germline lookup yields CDR1 SGHAT and CDR2 FQNNGV. The CDR3 length is 13 residues. With 5 bases removed from V and 4 bases from J, the gap between germline ends came to 9 bases. In DNA form, the CDR3 reads TGTGCCAGCAGCCTCGGGGTTTACAATGAGCAGTTCTTC. Encoded protein: CASSLGVYNEQFF. The full variable domain, its missing parts supplied by reference TRBV11-2 and TRBJ2-1, is EAGVAQSPRYKIIEKRQSVAFWCNPISGHATLYWYQQILGQGPKLLIQFQNNGVVDDSQLPKDRFSAERLKGVDSTLKIQPAKLEDSAVYLCASSLGVYNEQFFGPGTRLTVL.

The rearrangement joins TRBV11-3 to TRBJ2-1; D might be TRBD2 (5 bases). This CDR3 region has 13 residues. Germline V gene lookup returns CDR1 SGHNT and CDR2 YENEEA. V was clipped by 6 bases and J by 4 bases, with 10 bases between them. CDR3 protein: CASREDSYNEQFF. CDR3 DNA sequence: TGTGCCAGCAGAGAGGACTCTTACAATGAGCAGTTCTTC.

The J gene is TRBJ1-2, the V gene TRBV9; a possible D gene is TRBD1 (5 bases). The V gene's germline CDR1 is SGDLS and CDR2 YYNGEE. This CDR3 region has 14 residues. The V and J ends lost 7 bases and 8 bases respectively, with 21 bases between them. The CDR3 reads CASEASPGRNGYTF. The CDR3 DNA reads TGTGCCAGCGAGGCGTCCCCAGGGCGGAACGGCTACACCTTC.

This clone has just one count. The gene calls are TRBV27 and TRBJ1-5; perhaps TRBD1 as D (6 bases). The V and J ends lost 3 bases and 6 bases respectively, with 12 bases between them. The CDR3 contains 14 residues. Germline CDR1 is MNHEY and CDR2 is SMNVEV (reference sequence). CDR3 sequence (DNA): TGTGCCAGCAGTTTCCAGGGGTCGGGTCAGCCCCAGCATTTT. This translates into CASSFQGSGQPQHF.

V and J are TRBV13 and TRBJ2-7; 11 bases map to TRBD2. Germline trimming cut 5 bases from V and 4 bases from J; bases unmatched to any gene: 10. Germline CDR1 is PRHDT and CDR2 is FYEKMQ (reference sequence). The CDR3 has 16 residues. Here the CDR3 reads CASSTITGTSGYEQYF. The DNA of the CDR3 is TGTGCCAGCAGCACAATTACCGGGACTAGCGGTTACGAGCAGTACTTC.

The chain combines TRBV21-1 with TRBJ2-7; no DNA check was done on the table's D call, TRBD2. TRBV21-1 is marked as a pseudogene. The CDR3 covers 12 residues. The CDR3 loop reads CASSEEGTPQYF. CDR3 sequence (DNA): TGTGCCAGCAGCGAGGAAGGGACTCCGCAGTACTTC.

The chain recombines TRBV19 with TRBJ2-3; D is perhaps TRBD2 (5 bases). This CDR3 contains 14 residues. Trimming left V 9 bases short and J 4 bases short, with 17 bases between. CDR1 is LNHDA and CDR2 is SQIVND in the germline V gene (reference sequence). The CDR3 loop reads CASQPGGRPDTQYF. The DNA of the CDR3 is TGTGCCAGCCAACCGGGCGGGCGGCCAGATACGCAGTATTTT.

The chain links TRBV9 to TRBJ1-1; the D gene is possibly TRBD1 (6 bases). With 3 bases removed from V and 6 bases from J, the gap between germline ends came to 6 bases. The CDR3 has 11 amino acids. Germline V gene sequence: CDR1 SGDLS, CDR2 YYNGEE. CDR3: CASSGTAEAFF. CDR3 bases: TGTGCCAGCAGCGGGACAGCTGAAGCTTTCTTT.

The chain links TRBV5-1 to TRBJ2-3, with 10 bases aligning to TRBD2. The V and J ends lost 0 bases and 0 bases, in that order; junction bases with no gene match: 1. Germline V gene sequence: CDR1 SGHRS, CDR2 YFSETQ. There are 16 residues in the CDR3. The DNA for the CDR3 is TGCGCCAGCAGCTTGGGGGGACTAGCGAGCACAGATACGCAGTATTTT. It is translated as CASSLGGLASTDTQYF.

This chain joins TRBV19 and TRBJ1-5; tentatively, D is TRBD1 (6 bases). The V gene's germline CDR1 is LNHDA and CDR2 SQIVND (reference sequence). The CDR3 is 15 residues long. The ends were cut back, 6 bases at V and 4 bases at J, with 16 bases in the middle. CDR3 amino acids: CASSKEGQPNQPQHF. The DNA of the CDR3 is TGTGCCAGTAGCAAGGAAGGACAGCCAAATCAGCCCCAGCATTTT. Full variable domain (remainder filled in from reference TRBV19 and TRBJ1-5): DGGITQSPKYLFRKEGQNVTLSCEQNLNHDAMYWYRQDPGQGLRLIYYSQIVNDFQKGDIAEGYSVSREKKESFPLTVTSAQKNPTAFYLCASSKEGQPNQPQHFGDGTRLSIL.

This chain connects TRBV25-1 to TRBJ2-7; possibly TRBD1 for D (6 bases). There are 15 residues in the CDR3. CDR1 and CDR2 (germline): MGHDK, SYGVNS. V lost 3 bases, J lost 3 bases, and 15 bases lay in between. CDR3 amino acids: CASSDPYRVNYEQYF. CDR3 nucleotide sequence: TGTGCCAGCAGTGACCCTTACAGGGTCAACTACGAGCAGTACTTC.

This chain joins TRBV6-5 and TRBJ2-2; 8 nucleotides agree with TRBD1. Looked up from germline, CDR1 is MNHEY and CDR2 is SVGAGI. The CDR3 loop spans 15 amino acids. V lost 2 bases, J lost 3 bases, and 2 bases stayed unmatched. CDR3 DNA: TGTGCCAGCAGTTACGCAGGGGGCGACACCGGGGAGCTGTTTTTT. As protein: CASSYAGGDTGELFF.

This sequence joins TRBV7-9 and TRBJ1-3, with 9 bases that match TRBD1. This CDR3 region has 12 residues. In germline, CDR1 is SEHNR, CDR2 FQNEAQ (reference sequence). Trimming took 8 bases from V and 8 from J; bases not matched to a gene: 4. CDR3 bases: TGTGCCAGCGAACGGACAGGGGACACCATATATTTT. Amino acid sequence: CASERTGDTIYF.

The CDR3 spells CASSGWGAGGLSGETQYF. The CDR3 nucleotides are TGTGCCAGCAGCGGGTGGGGAGCGGGAGGGCTCTCGGGAGAGACCCAGTACTTC. The chain recombines TRBV5-6 with TRBJ2-5, with 10 bases lining up with TRBD2. After removal of 4 bases from V and 4 bases from J, the junction contained 16 bases not matched to a gene. The CDR3 consists of 18 residues. In germline, CDR1 is SGHDT, CDR2 YYEEEE. Based on the CDR3 plus reference TRBV5-6 and TRBJ2-5, the full variable domain is DAGVTQSPTHLIKTRGQQVTLRCSPKSGHDTVSWYQQALGQGPQFIFQYYEEEERQRGNFPDRFSGHQFPNYSSELNVNALLLGDSALYLCASSGWGAGGLSGETQYFGPGTRLLVL.

This sequence joins TRBV10-3 and TRBJ1-1; tentative D call: TRBD1 (5 bases). CDR1 ENHRY and CDR2 SYGVKD come from the germline V gene. The CDR3 contains 13 residues. V was clipped by 11 bases and J by 2 bases, with 15 bases between them. The DNA for the CDR3 is TGTGCCTCCCGAGGACATGAAAACACTGAAGCTTTCTTT. Translated, it gives CASRGHENTEAFF.

The chain has TRBV29-1 and TRBJ2-7; TRBD1 matches at 8 bases. V was clipped by 4 bases and J by 2 bases; unmatched bases: 4. Germline CDR1 is SQVTM and CDR2 is ANQGSEA. The CDR3 consists of 13 residues. The CDR3 sequence: CSVGYRGAYEQYF. The DNA of the CDR3 is TGCAGCGTTGGTTACAGGGGGGCCTACGAGCAGTACTTC.

V is TRBV4-1 and J is TRBJ2-1; no clear D gene. The length of the CDR3 is 13 residues. The germline gives CDR1 MGHRA, CDR2 YSYEKL. V lost 4 bases and J lost 3, with 7 bases in between. CDR3: CASSLYDYNEQFF. The DNA of the CDR3 is TGCGCCAGCAGCCTCTACGACTACAATGAGCAGTTCTTC.

The chain couples TRBV27 to TRBJ2-3, with 16 bases matching TRBD2. The CDR3 has 19 residues. V was pared by 6 bases and J by 4 bases, with 13 bases of the junction left unmatched. Germline values: CDR1 MNHEY, CDR2 SMNVEV (reference sequence). This CDR3 reads CASRTGLAGGTNRADTQYF. The CDR3 DNA sequence: TGTGCCAGCAGGACGGGACTAGCGGGAGGGACTAATCGCGCAGATACGCAGTATTTT.